One sample yielded the 22 T cell receptor beta chains listed below, sequenced in a study of T cells in Graves' hyperthyroidism and ophthalmopathy (dated by TCRdb to the late 2010s). The receptor library was made with multiplex PCR. The reads were generated on an Illumina HiSeq 2000. Amplification of TCR beta CDR3 regions was carried out from RNA transcripts. For the first round of RT-PCR on the TCR CDR3, the HTBI primer set was used together with the Qiagen OneStep RT-PCR kit. Using fastp at Q25 and MiXCR, TCRdb reprocessed the public reads and kept productive beta chains. Rows matching on CDR3 protein sequence are summarized as one entry with the most common DNA and genes. The sample records hundreds of thousands of distinct CDR3 sequences, 16% of which are singletons. Approximately 3.5% of the sample is held by the ten biggest clonotypes. The sequencing input was blood. Receptors were obtained from a woman in her thirties or forties with Graves' ophthalmopathy.

This clonotype was counted many times. The chain combines TRBV30 with TRBJ1-5; 7 positions agree with TRBD1. V shed 1 base and J 1 base; nucleotides not matched to a gene: 1. There are 14 residues in the CDR3. The germline V gene has CDR1 GTSNPN and CDR2 SVGIG (reference sequence). The CDR3 DNA reads as TGTGCCTGGAGTGAGGGGGCAAGCAATCAGCCCCAGCATTTT. The encoded protein is CAWSEGASNQPQHF.

As for this clonotype: This sequence may be a read error, since a much larger clone differs from it by one base. V usage is TRBV2 and J usage is TRBJ2-7; unclear D gene. This CDR3 is 16 amino acids long. Looked up from germline, CDR1 is SNHLY and CDR2 is FYNNEI. The CDR3 here is CASGERSLTSSYEQYF. The CDR3 DNA sequence: TGTGCCAGCGGTGAACGCTCCCTCACGAGCTCCTACGAGCAGTACTTC.

This clonotype was observed many times. The V call is TRBV11-2, the J call TRBJ2-1; 12 nucleotides align to TRBD2. J was trimmed by 5 bases and V by 5 bases; bases with no gene match: 7. Germline CDR1 and CDR2: SGHAT and FQNNGV. CDR3 size: 16 residues. The CDR3 nucleotides are TGTGCCAGCAGCGTAGGACTAGCGGGATCCGACAATGAGCAGTTCTTC. Protein product: CASSVGLAGSDNEQFF.

This clonotype came up many times. The rearrangement joins TRBV5-1 to TRBJ2-4, with TRBD2 identical over 13 bases. Germline V CDR1 and CDR2: SGHRS, YFSETQ. The CDR3 contains 14 residues. The junction had 2 bases not matched to a gene; V was cut back by 4 bases and J by 7 bases. The CDR3 protein is CASSPTSGGNIQYF. The CDR3 bases are TGCGCCAGCAGCCCGACTAGCGGGGGGAACATTCAGTACTTC.

This chain links TRBV4-1 with TRBJ2-5; 8 bases agree with TRBD2. The V gene end was trimmed by 1 base and the J gene end by 9 bases; junction bases not matched to a gene: 7. This CDR3 comprises 14 residues. In germline, CDR1 is MGHRA, CDR2 YSYEKL. CDR3 sequence reads: CASSQGGVGRAQYF. CDR3 DNA: TGCGCCAGCAGCCAAGGGGGGGTCGGGAGGGCCCAGTACTTC.

This clonotype showed up many times. The chain joins TRBV7-6 to TRBJ2-1, with D possibly TRBD2 on 6 matching bases. This CDR3 is built from 15 residues. V lost 3 bases and J lost 4, with 13 bases in between. Germline V gene data show CDR1 as SGHVS and CDR2 as FNYEAQ. CDR3: CASSLVAELYNEQFF. The CDR3 DNA sequence: TGTGCCAGCAGCTTGGTAGCGGAATTGTACAATGAGCAGTTCTTC.

This chain links TRBV5-4 with TRBJ2-1; 10 bases match TRBD2. Trimming cost V 0 bases and J 8 bases; bases outside gene matches: 14. This CDR3 has 18 amino acids. CDR1 SGHNT and CDR2 YYREEE come from the germline V gene (reference sequence). CDR3 loop: CASSLASGSATVGDEQFF. CDR3 in DNA: TGTGCCAGCAGCTTGGCTAGCGGGAGTGCGACGGTCGGGGATGAGCAGTTCTTC.

The table lists this clonotype with a few counts. The CDR3 DNA reads TGCGCCAGCAGTGAGTCGCAGGCTGGACTTGCCCAGTACTTC. It encodes CASSESQAGLAQYF. The genes are TRBV10-2 and TRBJ2-5; the D gene is possibly TRBD2 (5 bases). Trimming removed 0 bases from V and 9 bases from J, with 14 bases in between. Germline CDR1 and CDR2: WSHSY and SAAADI. The CDR3 is 14 residues long.

At least ten counts were recorded for this clonotype. The chain links TRBV29-1 to TRBJ2-1; 8 bases align to TRBD1. Unmatched junction bases numbered 12, after V lost 6 bases and J lost 5 bases. The CDR3 covers 15 residues. Germline values: CDR1 SQVTM, CDR2 ANQGSEA. This CDR3 reads CSVETTGGGHNEQFF. CDR3 coding DNA: TGCAGCGTAGAAACTACAGGGGGTGGTCACAATGAGCAGTTCTTC.

The chain couples TRBV7-2 to TRBJ2-3; D unresolved. The CDR3 extends over 13 amino acids. Germline V gives CDR1 SGHTA, CDR2 FQGNSA. V was trimmed by 0 bases and J by 8 bases, leaving 9 bases between them. The CDR3 sequence: CASSLARLVTQYF. The CDR3 DNA reads TGTGCCAGCAGCTTAGCCAGATTGGTTACGCAGTATTTT.

This clonotype was detected many times. This sequence joins TRBV15 and TRBJ2-1; 8 nucleotides align to TRBD2. CDR1 is LNHNV and CDR2 is YYDKDF in the germline V gene (reference sequence). The CDR3 runs to 17 residues. The ends lost 0 bases at V and 9 bases at J; junction bases unmatched: 13. This CDR3 is CATSRDSLGRSGGEQFF. The CDR3 DNA follows: TGTGCCACCAGCAGAGATAGTCTAGGCCGGAGCGGGGGTGAGCAGTTCTTC.

This clonotype was seen a handful of times. The chain carries TRBV7-9 and TRBJ2-2; 8 nucleotides match TRBD1. Looked up from germline, CDR1 is SEHNR and CDR2 is FQNEAQ (reference sequence). The CDR3 is made up of 16 amino acids. After removal of 2 bases from V and 6 bases from J, the junction contained 8 bases not matched to a gene. CDR3 amino acids: CASSLTIGQGPGELFF. As DNA, the CDR3 is TGTGCCAGCAGCTTAACGATTGGACAGGGACCCGGGGAGCTGTTTTTT.

This clonotype has at least ten counts. J is TRBJ2-7 and V is TRBV30, with D hard to call. V was pared by 4 bases and J by 1 base, with 8 bases between. The CDR3 extends over 12 amino acids. Per germline, CDR1 GTSNPN and CDR2 SVGIG (reference sequence). This chain's CDR3 is CAWTLGSYEQYF. The CDR3 bases are TGTGCCTGGACCTTGGGGTCCTACGAGCAGTACTTC.

This clonotype was observed many times. This chain links TRBV2 with TRBJ1-5; possibly TRBD1 for D (5 bases). This CDR3 is built from 15 residues. Looked up from germline, CDR1 is SNHLY and CDR2 is FYNNEI. V was trimmed by 6 bases and J by 1 base, leaving 13 bases between them. In nucleotides, the CDR3 is TGTGCCAGCAGGAAGGCGAGGGGCAGCAATCAGCCCCAGCATTTT. Residues: CASRKARGSNQPQHF.

V gene TRBV6-5 combines with J gene TRBJ2-5, with 7 bases matching TRBD1. The CDR3 is made up of 15 amino acids. The V gene end was trimmed by 0 bases and the J gene end by 4 bases; junction bases not matched to a gene: 5. The germline V gene encodes CDR1 MNHEY and CDR2 SVGAGI. The CDR3 protein is CASSYSFTGAETQYF. For the CDR3, the DNA is TGTGCCAGCAGTTACTCTTTCACAGGGGCAGAGACCCAGTACTTC.

This clonotype was counted only a few times. This chain connects TRBV20-1 to TRBJ1-1; D may be TRBD1 (5 bases). Trimming pared 1 base from V and 4 bases from J, leaving 13 bases between. Germline CDR1 DFQATT, CDR2 SNEGSKA (reference sequence). The CDR3 length is 14 residues. CDR3 sequence reads: CSARGGGGGTEAFF. The CDR3 DNA is TGCAGTGCTAGAGGGGGCGGCGGGGGCACTGAAGCTTTCTTT.

DNA for the CDR3: TGCAGTGCTAGACCGCCTGGGGACAGGGCCGGAAACACCATATATTTT. Amino acid sequence: CSARPPGDRAGNTIYF. V usage is TRBV20-1 and J usage is TRBJ1-3; TRBD1 matches at 9 bases. Germline trimming cut 2 bases from V and 4 bases from J; bases unmatched to any gene: 9. Germline loops: CDR1 DFQATT, CDR2 SNEGSKA (reference sequence). The CDR3 sequence is 16 residues long.

This sequence joins TRBV4-2 and TRBJ1-2; D call uncertain. Germline V gene lookup returns CDR1 LGHNA and CDR2 YNFKEQ. V lost 4 bases to trimming and J lost 0 bases, with 12 bases between them. The CDR3 loop spans 15 amino acids. CDR3 protein: CASSPTDPPNYGYTF. The CDR3 DNA reads TGTGCCAGCAGCCCGACGGACCCGCCTAACTATGGCTACACCTTC.

The sample holds many counts of this clonotype. The chain employs TRBV7-2 and TRBJ2-5; 9 bases are shared with TRBD1. CDR1 SGHTA and CDR2 FQGNSA come from the germline V gene. This CDR3 is 16 amino acids long. V was pared by 4 bases and J by 5 bases, with 11 bases of the junction left unmatched. The CDR3 sequence is CASSSPGTGYFETQYF. CDR3 nucleotide sequence: TGTGCCAGCAGCTCACCCGGGACAGGGTATTTTGAGACCCAGTACTTC.

CDR3 amino acids: CASRPGTAGKLFF. CDR3 sequence (DNA): TGTGCCAGCAGACCCGGGACAGCGGGGAAACTGTTTTTT. The chain combines TRBV9 with TRBJ1-4, with 7 bases aligning to TRBD1. From germline, CDR1 is SGDLS and CDR2 YYNGEE. V was clipped by 5 bases and J by 11 bases; unmatched bases: 9. The CDR3 covers 13 residues. The full variable domain, completed using reference TRBV9 and TRBJ1-4, is DSGVTQTPKHLITATGQRVTLRCSPRSGDLSVYWYQQSLDQGLQFLIQYYNGEERAKGNILERFSAQQFPDLHSELNLSSLELGDSALYFCASRPGTAGKLFFGSGTQLSVL.

The chain combines TRBV14 with TRBJ2-3; D assignment may be TRBD1 or TRBD2 (5 bases each). Germline assignment: CDR1 SGHDN and CDR2 FVKESK. This CDR3 is built from 13 residues. The V gene lost 4 bases and the J gene lost 9 bases, with 14 bases spanning the gap. The CDR3 protein is CASSPPSGTTQYF. The CDR3 coding sequence is TGTGCCAGCAGCCCCCCTTCCGGGACCACGCAGTATTTT.

The V call is TRBV6-1, the J call TRBJ1-3, with a weak D call TRBD1 (5 bases). Germline values: CDR1 MNHNS, CDR2 SASEGT. Trimming stripped 3 bases from V and 2 bases from J, with 14 bases between. The CDR3 has 16 residues. The CDR3 reads CASSDGATSAGNTIYF. The CDR3 DNA reads as TGTGCCAGCAGTGACGGGGCCACAAGCGCTGGAAACACCATATATTTT.